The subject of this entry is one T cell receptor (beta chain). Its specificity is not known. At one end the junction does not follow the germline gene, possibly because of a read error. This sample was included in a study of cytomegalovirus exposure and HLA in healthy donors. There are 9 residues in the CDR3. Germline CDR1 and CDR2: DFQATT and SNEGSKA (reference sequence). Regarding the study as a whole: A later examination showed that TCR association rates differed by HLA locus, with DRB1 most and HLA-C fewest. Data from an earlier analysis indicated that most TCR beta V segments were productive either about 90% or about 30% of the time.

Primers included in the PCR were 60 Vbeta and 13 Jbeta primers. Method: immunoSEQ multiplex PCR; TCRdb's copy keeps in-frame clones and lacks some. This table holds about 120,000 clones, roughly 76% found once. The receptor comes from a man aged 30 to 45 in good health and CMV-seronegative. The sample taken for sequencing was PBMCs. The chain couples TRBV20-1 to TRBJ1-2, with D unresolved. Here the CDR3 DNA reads TGCAGTGCTCCGGGGAAAGGAGCCTTC. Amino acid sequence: CSAPGKGAF.